This T cell receptor beta chain was captured in a study of cytomegalovirus exposure and HLA in healthy donors. Study-wide results and caveats: Despite most TCR sequences being rare, some public TCRs occurred in many donors. Reportedly, diagnosis of cytomegalovirus status by the classifier showed high specificity and sensitivity. In vitro, a few CMV-associated chains proved specific for CMV antigens.

The assay was immunoSEQ multiplex PCR, and TCRdb's table has in-frame clones only and misses some. The table includes 80,000 to 95,000 clones, over 85% detected once. About this clone: Antigen specificity is unknown.

The CDR3 contains 14 residues. V lost 6 bases and J 1 base, leaving 12 bases between the germline ends. Germline loops: CDR1 SGHTA, CDR2 FQGNSA. The V gene is TRBV7-2, the J gene TRBJ2-5; D is possibly TRBD2 (6 bases). The sequence was collected from a woman in her twenties or thirties in good health and CMV-seropositive. The sequenced sample consisted of PBMCs. The CDR3 region is CASRSGLLQETQYF. In nucleotides, the CDR3 is TGTGCCAGCAGAAGCGGACTACTCCAAGAGACCCAGTACTTC.